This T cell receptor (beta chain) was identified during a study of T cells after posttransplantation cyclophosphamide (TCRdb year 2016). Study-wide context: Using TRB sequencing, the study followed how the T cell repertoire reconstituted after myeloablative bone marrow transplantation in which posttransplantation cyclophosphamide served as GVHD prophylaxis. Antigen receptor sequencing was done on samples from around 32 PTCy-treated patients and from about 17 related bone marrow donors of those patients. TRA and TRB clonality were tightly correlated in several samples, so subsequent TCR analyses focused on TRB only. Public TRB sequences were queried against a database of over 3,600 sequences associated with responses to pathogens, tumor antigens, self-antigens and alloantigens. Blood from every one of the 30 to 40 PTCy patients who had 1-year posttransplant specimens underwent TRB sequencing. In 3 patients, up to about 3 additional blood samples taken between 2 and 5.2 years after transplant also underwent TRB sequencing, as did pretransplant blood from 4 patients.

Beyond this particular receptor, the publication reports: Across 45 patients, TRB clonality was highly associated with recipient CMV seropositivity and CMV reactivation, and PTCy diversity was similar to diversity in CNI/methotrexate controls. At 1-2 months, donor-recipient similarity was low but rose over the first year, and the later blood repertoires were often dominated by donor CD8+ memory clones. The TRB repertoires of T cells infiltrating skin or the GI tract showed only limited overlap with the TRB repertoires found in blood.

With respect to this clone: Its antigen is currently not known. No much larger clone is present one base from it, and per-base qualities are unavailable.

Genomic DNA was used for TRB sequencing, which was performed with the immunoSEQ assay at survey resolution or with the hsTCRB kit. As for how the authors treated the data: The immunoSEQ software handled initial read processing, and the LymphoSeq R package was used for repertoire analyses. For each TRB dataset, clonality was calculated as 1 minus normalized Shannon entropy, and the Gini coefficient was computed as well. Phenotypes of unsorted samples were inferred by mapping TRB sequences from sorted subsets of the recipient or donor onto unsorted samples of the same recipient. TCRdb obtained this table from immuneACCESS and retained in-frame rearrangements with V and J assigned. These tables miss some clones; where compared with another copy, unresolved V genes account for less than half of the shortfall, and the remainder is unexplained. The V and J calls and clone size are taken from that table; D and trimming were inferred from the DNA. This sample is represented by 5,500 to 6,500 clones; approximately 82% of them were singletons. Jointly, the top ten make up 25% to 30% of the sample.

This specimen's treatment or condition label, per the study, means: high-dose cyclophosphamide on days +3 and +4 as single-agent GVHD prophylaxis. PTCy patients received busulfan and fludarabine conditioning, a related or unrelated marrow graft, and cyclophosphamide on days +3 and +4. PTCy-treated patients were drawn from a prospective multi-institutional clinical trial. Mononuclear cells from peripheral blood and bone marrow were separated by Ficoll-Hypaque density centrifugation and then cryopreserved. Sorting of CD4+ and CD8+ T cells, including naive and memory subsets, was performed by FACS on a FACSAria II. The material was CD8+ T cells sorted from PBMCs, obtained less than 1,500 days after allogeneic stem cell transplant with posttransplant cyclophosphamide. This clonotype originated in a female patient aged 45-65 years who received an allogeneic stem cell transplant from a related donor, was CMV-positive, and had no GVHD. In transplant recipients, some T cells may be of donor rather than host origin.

The CDR3 loop reads CASSPGQYSNQPQHF. Here is the DNA: TGTGCCAGCTCACCGGGACAGTATAGCAATCAGCCCCAGCATTTT. The rearranged chain carries TRBV18 and TRBJ1-5; 7 bases in the middle match TRBD1. Per the germline V gene, KGHSH is the CDR1 and LQKENI is the CDR2. Unmatched junction bases come to 2, with V trimmed by 3 bases and J by 0 bases. The CDR3, from cysteine to phenylalanine, totals 15 residues. The read is trimmed to its CDR3 DNA, 45 bases read in frame from base 1.